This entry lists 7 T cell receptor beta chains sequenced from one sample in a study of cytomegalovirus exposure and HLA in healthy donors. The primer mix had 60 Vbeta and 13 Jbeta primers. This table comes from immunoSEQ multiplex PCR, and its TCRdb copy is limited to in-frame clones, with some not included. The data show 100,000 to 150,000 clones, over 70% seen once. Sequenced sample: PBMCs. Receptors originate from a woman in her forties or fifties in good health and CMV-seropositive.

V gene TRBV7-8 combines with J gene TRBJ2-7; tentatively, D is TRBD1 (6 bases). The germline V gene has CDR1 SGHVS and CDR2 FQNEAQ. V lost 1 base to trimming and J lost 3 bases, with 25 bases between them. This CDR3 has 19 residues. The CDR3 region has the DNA TGTGCCAGCAGCTTAGTGGCCGGGACATTCAACGAGAAAAGCTACGAGCAGTACTTC. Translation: CASSLVAGTFNEKSYEQYF. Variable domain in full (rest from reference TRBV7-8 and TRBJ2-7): GAGVSQSPRYKVAKRGQDVALRCDPISGHVSLFWYQQALGQGPEFLTYFQNEAQLDKSGLPSDRFFAERPEGSVSTLKIQRTQQEDSAVYLCASSLVAGTFNEKSYEQYFGPGTRLTVT.

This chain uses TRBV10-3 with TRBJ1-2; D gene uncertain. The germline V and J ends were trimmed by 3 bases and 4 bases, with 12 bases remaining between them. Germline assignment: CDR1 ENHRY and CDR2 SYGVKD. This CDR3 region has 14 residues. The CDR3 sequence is CAISEPDKSYGYTF. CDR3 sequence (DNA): TGTGCCATCAGTGAACCCGACAAATCCTATGGCTACACCTTC.

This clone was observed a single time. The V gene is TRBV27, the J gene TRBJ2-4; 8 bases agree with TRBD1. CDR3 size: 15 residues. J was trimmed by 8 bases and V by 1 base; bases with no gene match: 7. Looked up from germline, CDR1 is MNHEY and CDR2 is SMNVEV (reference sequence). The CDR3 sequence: CASSLYKDRDHIQYF. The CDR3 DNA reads TGTGCCAGCAGTTTATACAAGGACAGGGACCACATTCAGTACTTC.

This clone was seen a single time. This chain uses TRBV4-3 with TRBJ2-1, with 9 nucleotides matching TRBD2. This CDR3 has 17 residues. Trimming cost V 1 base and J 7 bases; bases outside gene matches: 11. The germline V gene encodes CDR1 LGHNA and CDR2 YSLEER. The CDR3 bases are TGCGCCAGCAGCCAAGGCATGGTAGCGGGAGCGTTTAATGAGCAGTTCTTC. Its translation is CASSQGMVAGAFNEQFF.

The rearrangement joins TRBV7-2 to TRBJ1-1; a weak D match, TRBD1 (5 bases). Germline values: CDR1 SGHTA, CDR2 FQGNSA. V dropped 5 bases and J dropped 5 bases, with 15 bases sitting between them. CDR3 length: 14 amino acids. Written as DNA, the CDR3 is TGTGCCAGCAGCACCCACGGGGGGGGGACTGAAGCTTTCTTT. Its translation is CASSTHGGGTEAFF. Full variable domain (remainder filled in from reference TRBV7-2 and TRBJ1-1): GAGVSQSPSNKVTEKGKDVELRCDPISGHTALYWYRQSLGQGLEFLIYFQGNSAPDKSGLPSDRFSAERTGGSVSTLTIQRTQQEDSAVYLCASSTHGGGTEAFFGQGTRLTVV.

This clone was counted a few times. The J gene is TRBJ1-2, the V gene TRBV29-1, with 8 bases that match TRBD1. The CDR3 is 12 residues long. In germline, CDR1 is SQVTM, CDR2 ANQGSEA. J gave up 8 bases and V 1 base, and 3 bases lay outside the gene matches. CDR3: CSVEGRGRGYTF. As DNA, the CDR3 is TGCAGCGTTGAAGGCAGGGGGCGAGGCTACACCTTC.

CDR3 in amino acids: CASSLGNRVRYTF. The CDR3 DNA reads as TGTGCCAGCAGCTTGGGGAACCGGGTTCGCTACACCTTC. The chain recombines TRBV5-6 with TRBJ1-2; no clear D gene. Germline V gives CDR1 SGHDT, CDR2 YYEEEE. Between the trimmed V and J ends, which lost 0 bases and 9 bases, there was a span of 12 bases. The length of the CDR3 is 13 residues.